These T cell receptor beta chains were read from a single sample in a study of blood T cell repertoires in COVID-19. Here immunoSEQ multiplex PCR was the method, and the copy in TCRdb shows in-frame clones only, minus some. The sample lists about 120,000 clones, approximately 87% seen once, with over 2% in the top ten. Sequencing input: peripheral blood. All receptors derive from a man under 40 with acute or convalescent COVID-19. Both conserved end residues are part of each CDR3. The order of the fields is CDR3 protein, CDR3 DNA, V gene, clone size, D gene, J gene. D genes are given only for firm matches. The size field is filled for only some rows; it gives once, few, many or a size class.

CASSRPRVTNEKLFF TGTGCCAGCAGCCGGCCCCGGGTTACTAATGAAAAACTGTTTTTT TRBV7-2 - - TRBJ1-4
CASSVASGGANTGELFF TGTGCCAGCAGCGTCGCTAGCGGGGGGGCGAACACCGGGGAGCTGTTTTTT TRBV9 - TRBD2 TRBJ2-2
CSATLSGTSGYNEQFF TGCAGCGCAACCCTATCCGGGACTAGCGGGTACAATGAGCAGTTCTTC TRBV29-1 - TRBD2 TRBJ2-1
CSVDPGTGNYEAFF TGCAGCGTTGATCCCGGGACAGGGAACTATGAAGCTTTCTTT TRBV29-1 - TRBD1 TRBJ1-1
CASSFPPVTGTTDTQYF TGTGCCAGCAGCTTTCCCCCTGTAACAGGGACCACAGATACGCAGTATTTT TRBV7-9 once - TRBJ2-3
CASSLNRQASYNEQFF TGCGCCAGCAGCTTGAATCGACAGGCCTCCTACAATGAGCAGTTCTTC TRBV5-1 - - TRBJ2-1
CASSDSGTSGRPGELFF TGTGCCAGCAGTGATTCGGGGACTAGCGGGAGGCCTGGGGAGCTGTTTTTT TRBV2 - TRBD2 TRBJ2-2
CASSPQGNTIYF TGTGCCAGCAGCCCTCAGGGAAACACCATATATTTT TRBV7-9 - - TRBJ1-3
CASSLAGVGTDTQYF TGCGCCAGCAGCTTGGCAGGGGTTGGCACAGATACGCAGTATTTT TRBV5-1 once - TRBJ2-3
CASSEWGGDTDTQYF TGTGCCAGCAGTGAATGGGGCGGGGACACAGATACGCAGTATTTT TRBV6-1 once - TRBJ2-3
CSVEVAGANEKLFF TGCAGCGTTGAAGTGGCAGGGGCGAATGAAAAACTGTTTTTT TRBV29-1 - - TRBJ1-4
CASSFSRGVYNEQFF TGTGCCAGCAGCTTTAGTCGGGGGGTTTACAATGAGCAGTTCTTC TRBV7-2 - TRBD2 TRBJ2-1
CASSPGQGVTVEKLFF TGTGCCAGCTCACCTGGACAGGGGGTGACGGTCGAAAAACTGTTTTTT TRBV18 - TRBD1 TRBJ1-4
CASSGTGNTDTQYF TGTGCCAGCTCCGGGACAGGCAACACAGATACGCAGTATTTT TRBV5-6 many TRBD1 TRBJ2-3
CASSPSAGGGNEQFF TGTGCCAGCAGCCCGTCGGCGGGAGGTGGCAATGAGCAGTTCTTC TRBV7-3 - TRBD2 TRBJ2-1
CASSLVLAGAYEQYF TGCGCCAGCAGCTTGGTACTAGCGGGGGCCTACGAGCAGTACTTC TRBV5-1 - TRBD2 TRBJ2-7
CASSPPGQGPYGYTF TGTGCCAGCAGCCCTCCGGGACAGGGCCCTTATGGCTACACCTTC TRBV13 - TRBD1 TRBJ1-2
CASSPRYEQYF TGTGCCAGCAGTCCCAGGTACGAGCAGTACTTC TRBV2 - - TRBJ2-7
CASSDQWTQYF TGTGCCAGCAGTGACCAGTGGACCCAGTACTTC TRBV6-1 - - TRBJ2-5
CASSSAGTQETQYF TGCGCCAGCAGCTCCGCAGGTACTCAAGAGACCCAGTACTTC TRBV5-1 - - TRBJ2-5
CASSSLTDTQYF TGTGCCAGCAGCTCTCTCACAGATACGCAGTATTTT TRBV7-6 - - TRBJ2-3
CASQTPAFAGGPFEQFF TGTGCCAGCCAGACCCCCGCCTTCGCGGGGGGGCCTTTTGAGCAGTTCTTC TRBV18 - TRBD2 TRBJ2-1
CASSPSGGSSYNEQFF TGTGCCAGCAGCCCAAGCGGGGGCAGCTCCTACAATGAGCAGTTCTTC TRBV5-5 - TRBD2 TRBJ2-1
CASSLTVPSNQPQHF TGTGCCAGCAGCTTGACTGTTCCTAGCAATCAGCCCCAGCATTTT TRBV7-2 - - TRBJ1-5
CASSIDRTESRPQHF TGTGCCAGTAGTATAGATCGGACAGAATCACGCCCCCAGCATTTT TRBV19 - - TRBJ1-5
CASSAYREGDEQFF TGTGCCAGCAGCGCATACAGGGAGGGGGATGAGCAGTTCTTC TRBV7-8 - - TRBJ2-1
CASSERTSGGGYEQYF TGTGCCAGCAGTGAACGTACTAGCGGGGGGGGATACGAGCAGTACTTC TRBV2 - TRBD2 TRBJ2-7
CACSTGDNQPQHF TGTGCCTGTTCCACAGGGGATAATCAGCCCCAGCATTTT TRBV30 - TRBD1 TRBJ1-5
CASSPLDRAQPQHF TGTGCCAGCAGCCCTTTGGACAGGGCCCAGCCCCAGCATTTT TRBV6-6 - TRBD1 TRBJ1-5
CASSPPLGGSVVQPQHF TGTGCCAGCAGCCCCCCGTTAGGGGGATCTGTCGTGCAGCCCCAGCATTTT TRBV21-1 - - TRBJ1-5
CASSEAGRGKNTEAFF TGTGCCAGCAGTGAAGCGGGCAGGGGAAAGAACACTGAAGCTTTCTTT TRBV2 - - TRBJ1-1
CASSFGLTSRSFQETQYF TGTGCCAGCAGCTTCGGCCTGACTAGCCGATCGTTTCAAGAGACCCAGTACTTC TRBV7-2 - TRBD2 TRBJ2-5
CASREIGADNTEAFF TGTGCCAGTAGGGAGATCGGCGCGGATAACACTGAAGCTTTCTTT TRBV19 once - TRBJ1-1
CSPHCSDSRKSNQPQHF TGCAGCCCCCATTGTTCCGATTCCAGGAAAAGCAATCAGCCCCAGCATTTT TRBV29-1 - - TRBJ1-5
CASSLHRGGIEDTQYF TGTGCCAGTAGTCTACACCGGGGGGGTATAGAAGATACGCAGTATTTT TRBV19 - TRBD2 TRBJ2-3
CASSLAGLSGNTIYF TGCGCCAGCAGCCTTGCAGGACTCTCTGGAAACACCATATATTTT TRBV5-1 few - TRBJ1-3
CASSPTGTAGNTIYF TGTGCCAGCAGCCCGACCGGGACAGCTGGAAACACCATATATTTT TRBV14 once TRBD1 TRBJ1-3
CASSPGLAGGHSDTQYF TGTGCCAGCAGCCCCGGACTAGCGGGGGGGCACTCAGATACGCAGTATTTT TRBV4-2 - TRBD2 TRBJ2-3
CASSPTRAATQYF TGTGCCAGCAGTCCGACTAGGGCCGCTACGCAGTATTTT TRBV6-5 - - TRBJ2-3
CASSLPGHQFF TGTGCCAGCAGTTTACCAGGCCACCAGTTCTTC TRBV12-3/TRBV12-4 - - TRBJ2-1
CASTPGQGASPLHF TGTGCCAGCACCCCGGGACAGGGTGCTTCACCCCTCCACTTT TRBV6-5 - TRBD1 TRBJ1-6
CASSLGGQTGTDTQYF TGCGCCAGCAGCCTGGGGGGGCAGACCGGCACAGATACGCAGTATTTT TRBV5-1 - - TRBJ2-3
CASSVGGGAYEQYF TGTGCCAGCAGCGTTGGCGGGGGGGCCTACGAGCAGTACTTC TRBV9 - TRBD2 TRBJ2-7
CASRRQGDRPQHF TGTGCCAGCAGAAGACAGGGAGATAGGCCCCAGCATTTT TRBV6-5 once TRBD1 TRBJ1-5
CASRASGSSYNEQFF TGTGCCAGCAGAGCTAGCGGGAGCTCCTACAATGAGCAGTTCTTC TRBV27 - TRBD2 TRBJ2-1
CASRKYGQNTEAFF TGTGCCAGTAGAAAGTATGGGCAGAACACTGAAGCTTTCTTT TRBV19 - - TRBJ1-1